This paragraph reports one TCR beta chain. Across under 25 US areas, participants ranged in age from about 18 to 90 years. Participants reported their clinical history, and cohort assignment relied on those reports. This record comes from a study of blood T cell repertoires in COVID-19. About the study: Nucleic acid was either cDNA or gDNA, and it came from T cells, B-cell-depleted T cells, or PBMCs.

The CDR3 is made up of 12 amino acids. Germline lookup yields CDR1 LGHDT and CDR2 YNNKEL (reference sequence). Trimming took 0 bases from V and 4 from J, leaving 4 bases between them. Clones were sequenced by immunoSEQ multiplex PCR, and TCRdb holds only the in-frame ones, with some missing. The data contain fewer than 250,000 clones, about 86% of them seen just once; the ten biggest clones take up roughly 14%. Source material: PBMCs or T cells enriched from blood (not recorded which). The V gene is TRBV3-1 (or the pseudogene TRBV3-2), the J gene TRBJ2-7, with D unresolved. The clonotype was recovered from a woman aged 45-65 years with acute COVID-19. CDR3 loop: CASSQDLYEQYF. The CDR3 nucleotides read TGTGCCAGCAGCCAAGATCTGTACGAGCAGTACTTC.